This T cell receptor beta chain appears in the sequencing data of a study of cytomegalovirus exposure and HLA in healthy donors. For the study at large: Samples from HLA-typed donors yielded around 85 million unique TCRs in an early data release.

PCR amplification relied on 60 Vbeta primers (plus 13 Jbeta primers). Sequencing used immunoSEQ multiplex PCR; TCRdb keeps in-frame clones, though not all of them. The sample yields around 200,000 clones, roughly four fifths seen once. General study findings and limits: DRB1 showed the most TCR associations and HLA-C the fewest in a later analysis, as rates varied by HLA locus.

About this clone: Its target is not known.

The sample taken for sequencing was PBMCs. The TCR comes from a woman in her 30s in good health and CMV-seropositive.

In DNA form, the CDR3 reads TGTGCCAGCAGCTCCCACGGGACTAGCGGCTCCTACGAGCAGTACTTC. As protein: CASSSHGTSGSYEQYF. The genes are TRBV9 and TRBJ2-7; TRBD2 matches 11 bases. Germline CDR1 SGDLS, CDR2 YYNGEE. With V trimmed by 4 bases and J by 0 bases, 6 bases remained unmatched. CDR3 length: 16 residues.